This T cell receptor (beta chain) was documented in a study of Ad26.COV2.S vaccination and SARS-CoV-2 variants. For the study at large: Intramuscular Ad26.COV2.S doses were given once or twice, 56 days apart. Notes on the study in general: Total T cell responses were possibly underestimated by TCR breadth and depth analyses.

The assay was immunoSEQ multiplex PCR, and TCRdb's table has in-frame clones only and misses some. The sample records around 300,000 clones, 88% being singletons. Treatment denoted: roughly 20 received Ad26.COV2.S at low or high dose, single or two shots; roughly 5 received placebo; per-sample allocation not given. Samples analyzed were those drawn on day 63 after the first vaccine or placebo injection. Notes on this clone: Antigen: not known.

This CDR3 contains 15 residues. Germline values: CDR1 SGHVS, CDR2 FQNEAQ. The ends were cut back, 0 bases at V and 0 bases at J, with 6 bases in the middle. The chain joins TRBV7-8 to TRBJ1-5, with unresolved D. The sample in question was peripheral blood, obtained in a trial of Ad26.COV2.S vaccine versus placebo. The receptor was isolated from a person between 18 and 65 years old who received the Ad26.COV2.S COVID-19 vaccine or a placebo. The CDR3 DNA sequence: TGTGCCAGCAGCTTAGCGCGGACTAGCAATCAGCCCCAGCATTTT. Translation: CASSLARTSNQPQHF.